These 29 T cell receptor beta chains came from one sample sequenced in a study of blood T cell repertoires in COVID-19. Profiling relied on immunoSEQ multiplex PCR, and the TCRdb table lists in-frame clones only, not all of them. Here the sample spans about 400,000 clones, about 89% being singletons. Sequenced material: peripheral blood. The receptors stem from a man aged 40-55 years with acute or convalescent COVID-19.

The chain recombines TRBV2 with TRBJ1-5; D possibly corresponds to TRBD1 (6 bases). V shed 2 bases and J shed 9 bases, with 17 bases lying between them. CDR1 and CDR2 from the germline V gene are SNHLY and FYNNEI. The CDR3 totals 15 residues. CDR3 in amino acids: CASSETTGIGGPQHF. The CDR3 region has the DNA TGTGCCAGCAGTGAAACCACAGGGATCGGTGGGCCCCAGCATTTT.

This clone has only one observation. The chain recombines TRBV7-2 with TRBJ1-3, with D possibly TRBD1 on 5 matching bases. The CDR3 spans 15 residues. V lost 1 base and J 3 bases, leaving 10 bases between the germline ends. Looked up from germline, CDR1 is SGHTA and CDR2 is FQGNSA. Here the CDR3 DNA reads TGTGCCAGCAGCTTAGGTGGGGGGAGTGGAAACACCATATATTTT. This sequence encodes CASSLGGGSGNTIYF.

The rearrangement uses TRBV6-5 and TRBJ2-2, with a tentative D call TRBD2 (5 bases). Between the trimmed V and J ends, which lost 1 base and 1 base, there was a span of 7 bases. This CDR3 contains 15 residues. CDR1 is MNHEY and CDR2 is SVGAGI in the germline V gene. CDR3 protein: CASSYYRGNTGELFF. The CDR3 nucleotides read TGTGCCAGCAGTTACTACCGGGGGAACACCGGGGAGCTGTTTTTT.

The chain couples TRBV18 to TRBJ1-2; 10 positions agree with TRBD1. Looked up from germline, CDR1 is KGHSH and CDR2 is LQKENI. The CDR3 runs to 14 residues. With 2 bases clipped from V and 4 bases from J, the junction kept 1 base outside the gene matches. CDR3: CASSPGTGVYGYTF. For the CDR3, the DNA is TGTGCCAGCTCACCAGGGACAGGGGTCTATGGCTACACCTTC. Using reference TRBV18 and TRBJ1-2 for the parts outside the CDR3, the full variable domain is NAGVMQNPRHLVRRRGQEARLRCSPMKGHSHVYWYRQLPEEGLKFMVYLQKENIIDESGMPKERFSAEFPKEGPSILRIQQVVRGDSAAYFCASSPGTGVYGYTFGSGTRLTVV.

In DNA form, the CDR3 reads TGTGCCAGCAGCCAAGATCTCTGGAGCTCCTACAATGAGCAGTTCTTC. Translating gives CASSQDLWSSYNEQFF. J is TRBJ2-1 and V is TRBV14; D not certain. V was cut by 0 bases and J by 0 bases, with 9 bases left in between. CDR1 and CDR2 from the germline V gene are SGHDN and FVKESK. CDR3 length equals 16 residues.

The V and J genes are TRBV27 and TRBJ1-5; perhaps TRBD1 as D (6 bases). Germline-derived CDR1 and CDR2 are MNHEY and SMNVEV (reference sequence). The CDR3 totals 14 residues. The V end lost 6 bases, the J end lost 5 bases, and 14 bases lay between the germline ends. CDR3 amino acids: CASREQGRDQPQHF. DNA for the CDR3: TGTGCCAGCAGGGAACAGGGCCGGGATCAGCCCCAGCATTTT.

The chain combines TRBV28 with TRBJ2-6, with 7 nucleotides matching TRBD1. The CDR3 extends over 13 amino acids. Germline assignment: CDR1 MDHEN and CDR2 SYDVKM. The J segment lost 9 bases and the V segment lost 4 bases, leaving 3 bases of the junction unmatched. The chain's CDR3 is CASSSGQLNVLTF. The CDR3 DNA reads TGTGCCAGCAGTTCGGGACAGCTCAACGTCCTGACTTTC.

V and J are TRBV6-2 or TRBV6-3 and TRBJ1-1, with a possible D match to TRBD1 (5 bases). Trimming removed 5 bases at V and 2 bases at J, with 33 bases between. The CDR3 runs 21 residues. Germline CDR1 is MNHEY and CDR2 is SVGEGT. The CDR3 DNA reads TGTGCCAGCAGTGGGGAGGTCGGCAGGGTGTCACTCAATTATCGTAACACTGAAGCTTTCTTT. Its translation is CASSGEVGRVSLNYRNTEAFF.

The rearrangement uses TRBV6-5 and TRBJ2-7; D perhaps matches TRBD1 (6 bases). CDR3 length: 15 amino acids. Germline V gene sequence: CDR1 MNHEY, CDR2 SVGAGI. The V end was cut by 5 bases, the J end by 7 bases, with 21 bases between. The DNA of the CDR3 is TGTGCCAGCAGTAGGCTACAATTAGGGGGTCGGGAGCAGTACTTC. It codes for CASSRLQLGGREQYF.

V gene TRBV2 combines with J gene TRBJ2-5; TRBD1 matches 7 bases. Germline V gene lookup returns CDR1 SNHLY and CDR2 FYNNEI. The CDR3 contains 14 residues. The junction had 5 bases not matched to a gene; V was cut back by 0 bases and J by 7 bases. The CDR3 DNA follows: TGTGCCAGCAGTGAAGCCCGACAGGGCGTGACCCAGTACTTC. As protein: CASSEARQGVTQYF.

V and J are TRBV19 and TRBJ2-1; 9 nucleotides align to TRBD2. V lost 0 bases and J lost 5; bases outside the gene matches: 2. The germline V gene has CDR1 LNHDA and CDR2 SQIVND (reference sequence). This CDR3 has 15 amino acids. CDR3 nucleotides: TGTGCCAGTAGTATAGAGGGACTAGCCCACAATGAGCAGTTCTTC. Translated: CASSIEGLAHNEQFF.

In its sample, this clone was seen once. V is TRBV24-1 and J is TRBJ2-1; 8 bases are a match to TRBD1. Germline V gene sequence: CDR1 KGHDR, CDR2 SFDVKD. J lost 8 bases, V lost 4 bases, and 6 bases had no gene match. This CDR3 spans 14 amino acids. The chain's CDR3 is CATSDPTGEDEQFF. The CDR3 nucleotides read TGTGCCACCAGTGACCCGACAGGGGAGGATGAGCAGTTCTTC.

The chain joins TRBV7-8 to TRBJ1-4, with unresolved D. From germline, CDR1 is SGHVS and CDR2 FQNEAQ. Trimming took 6 bases from V and 4 from J, leaving 18 bases between them. This CDR3 has 16 amino acids. The CDR3 DNA reads TGTGCCAGCAGGAGAGGGAGAGGGCCCCTTAATGAAAAACTGTTTTTT. It is translated as CASRRGRGPLNEKLFF.

With respect to this clone: Other DNA sequences in the same sample also yield this CDR3. The rearrangement uses TRBV18 and TRBJ1-2; TRBD1 agrees at 7 bases. This CDR3 comprises 14 residues. Unmatched junction bases numbered 1, after V lost 3 bases and J lost 0 bases. Germline CDR1 KGHSH, CDR2 LQKENI. CDR3 sequence (DNA): TGTGCCAGCTCACCGGGGACAGCTAACTATGGCTACACCTTC. Translation: CASSPGTANYGYTF.

The chain couples TRBV11-2 to TRBJ2-1; perhaps TRBD2 as D (6 bases). The length of the CDR3 is 15 residues. CDR1 is SGHAT and CDR2 is FQNNGV in the germline V gene. The germline V and J ends were trimmed by 1 base and 6 bases, with 13 bases remaining between them. The CDR3 sequence: CASSLAWRGANEQFF. The CDR3 coding sequence is TGTGCCAGCAGCTTAGCATGGCGGGGAGCCAATGAGCAGTTCTTC. The full variable domain, with the rest looked up from reference TRBV11-2 and TRBJ2-1, is EAGVAQSPRYKIIEKRQSVAFWCNPISGHATLYWYQQILGQGPKLLIQFQNNGVVDDSQLPKDRFSAERLKGVDSTLKIQPAKLEDSAVYLCASSLAWRGANEQFFGPGTRLTVL.

The rearrangement links TRBV6-1 to TRBJ2-3, with 9 bases matching TRBD2. CDR1 is MNHNS and CDR2 is SASEGT in the germline V gene. CDR3 length: 16 amino acids. The V and J ends lost 4 bases and 4 bases, in that order; junction bases with no gene match: 9. CDR3 region: CASSGRGSGSPDTQYF. The CDR3, as DNA: TGTGCCAGCAGTGGTCGAGGTAGCGGGAGTCCAGATACGCAGTATTTT.

This chain joins TRBV19 and TRBJ2-3; 7 positions agree with TRBD2. V lost 4 bases to trimming and J lost 4 bases; unmatched junction nucleotides: 5. The CDR3 is 14 amino acids. Germline V gene sequence: CDR1 LNHDA, CDR2 SQIVND (reference sequence). CDR3 nucleotide sequence: TGTGCCAGTAGTACTGGCGGGGGACCAGATACGCAGTATTTT. The encoded protein is CASSTGGGPDTQYF.

This chain connects TRBV11-2 to TRBJ2-7, with 14 bases aligning to TRBD2. Germline CDR1 and CDR2: SGHAT and FQNNGV. The CDR3 consists of 19 residues. V gave up 4 bases and J gave up 4 bases; unmatched junction bases: 15. CDR3: CASSSPFNRGLAGAYEQYF. DNA of the CDR3: TGTGCCAGCAGCTCTCCCTTCAATAGGGGACTAGCGGGAGCTTACGAGCAGTACTTC.

V gene TRBV7-3 combines with J gene TRBJ2-2; TRBD2 aligns across 8 bases. Germline assignment: CDR1 SGHTA and CDR2 FQGTGA. Trimming took 1 base from V and 4 from J; bases not matched to a gene: 5. CDR3 length: 16 residues. CDR3 coding DNA: TGTGCCAGCAGCTTAATGGCGGGAGGTACCACCGGGGAGCTGTTTTTT. Its protein is CASSLMAGGTTGELFF.

The chain carries TRBV7-9 and TRBJ2-7, with TRBD1 matching over 8 bases. In germline, CDR1 is SEHNR, CDR2 FQNEAQ (reference sequence). CDR3 length equals 15 residues. V was clipped by 4 bases and J by 4 bases; unmatched bases: 9. CDR3 sequence reads: CASSWGQGARYEQYF. The CDR3 DNA reads TGTGCCAGCAGCTGGGGGCAGGGGGCGAGGTACGAGCAGTACTTC.

The chain links TRBV3-1 (or the pseudogene TRBV3-2) to TRBJ1-1; 8 bases fit TRBD1. V was clipped by 6 bases and J by 5 bases; unmatched bases: 5. The CDR3 sequence is 13 residues long. The germline CDR1 and CDR2 sequences are LGHDT and YNNKEL (reference sequence). CDR3 nucleotides: TGTGCCAGCAGGCCCAGGGGGCGGACTGAAGCTTTCTTT. Translated, it gives CASRPRGRTEAFF.

V usage is TRBV5-1 and J usage is TRBJ1-1; D may be TRBD1 (5 bases). Trimming removed 4 bases at V and 8 bases at J, with 12 bases between. Per germline, CDR1 SGHRS and CDR2 YFSETQ. This CDR3 spans 12 amino acids. This CDR3 is CASSTDTREAFF. CDR3 DNA sequence: TGCGCCAGCAGCACGGACACCCGAGAAGCTTTCTTT.

A single count supports this clone. This chain uses TRBV28 with TRBJ1-1; TRBD1 aligns across 10 bases. In germline, CDR1 is MDHEN, CDR2 SYDVKM. The CDR3 has 15 residues. With V trimmed by 3 bases and J by 6 bases, 7 bases remained unmatched. The CDR3: CASSFRGQGSPEAFF. The CDR3 DNA reads TGTGCCAGCAGTTTCCGGGGACAGGGGTCCCCTGAAGCTTTCTTT.

V gene TRBV5-1 combines with J gene TRBJ1-1; D unresolved. There are 14 residues in the CDR3. Trimming pared 2 bases from V and 3 bases from J, leaving 11 bases between. Germline loops: CDR1 SGHRS, CDR2 YFSETQ. The CDR3 is CASSFGRRDTEAFF. CDR3 in DNA: TGCGCCAGCAGCTTTGGCAGACGGGACACTGAAGCTTTCTTT.

This clone has just one count. V gene TRBV28 combines with J gene TRBJ1-1; D is perhaps TRBD1 (5 bases). The CDR3 sequence is 16 residues long. Germline V gives CDR1 MDHEN, CDR2 SYDVKM. V was cut by 2 bases and J by 6 bases, with 19 bases left in between. Here the CDR3 reads CASSLGGVTVLPEAFF. DNA for the CDR3: TGTGCCAGCAGTTTAGGGGGGGTTACTGTTCTCCCTGAAGCTTTCTTT.

This clone has a single count. The V and J genes are TRBV5-1 and TRBJ1-4; 7 bases are shared with TRBD1. Germline V CDR1 and CDR2: SGHRS, YFSETQ. The CDR3 sequence is 15 residues long. J gave up 7 bases and V 0 bases, and 6 bases lay outside the gene matches. CDR3 in DNA: TGCGCCAGCAGCTTGGACCAGGGGGGTTTTGAAAAACTGTTTTTT. It specifies CASSLDQGGFEKLFF. Full variable domain (remainder filled in from reference TRBV5-1 and TRBJ1-4): KAGVTQTPRYLIKTRGQQVTLSCSPISGHRSVSWYQQTPGQGLQFLFEYFSETQRNKGNFPGRFSGRQFSNSRSEMNVSTLELGDSALYLCASSLDQGGFEKLFFGSGTQLSVL.

V and J are TRBV28 and TRBJ1-2; 7 bases are shared with TRBD1. V was clipped by 6 bases and J by 2 bases; unmatched bases: 6. Germline V gene sequence: CDR1 MDHEN, CDR2 SYDVKM. This CDR3 is 14 amino acids long. In DNA form, the CDR3 reads TGTGCCAGCAGGCCGGGACAGCAGAACTATGGCTACACCTTC. Translating gives CASRPGQQNYGYTF.

J is TRBJ2-1 and V is TRBV6-5; TRBD1 matches at 8 bases. The ends lost 6 bases at V and 2 bases at J; junction bases unmatched: 3. This CDR3 is 14 amino acids long. Germline V gene lookup returns CDR1 MNHEY and CDR2 SVGAGI. This CDR3 is CASRRGQAYNEQFF. The CDR3 DNA reads as TGTGCCAGCAGGAGGGGACAGGCCTACAATGAGCAGTTCTTC.

The V and J genes are TRBV10-3 and TRBJ1-1; TRBD1 agrees at 9 bases. The ends lost 10 bases at V and 3 bases at J; junction bases unmatched: 15. Germline V lookup: CDR1 ENHRY, CDR2 SYGVKD. The CDR3 contains 16 residues. This chain's CDR3 is CATASRDRASDTEAFF. The CDR3 region has the DNA TGTGCCACCGCGTCGAGGGACAGGGCCAGTGACACTGAAGCTTTCTTT.